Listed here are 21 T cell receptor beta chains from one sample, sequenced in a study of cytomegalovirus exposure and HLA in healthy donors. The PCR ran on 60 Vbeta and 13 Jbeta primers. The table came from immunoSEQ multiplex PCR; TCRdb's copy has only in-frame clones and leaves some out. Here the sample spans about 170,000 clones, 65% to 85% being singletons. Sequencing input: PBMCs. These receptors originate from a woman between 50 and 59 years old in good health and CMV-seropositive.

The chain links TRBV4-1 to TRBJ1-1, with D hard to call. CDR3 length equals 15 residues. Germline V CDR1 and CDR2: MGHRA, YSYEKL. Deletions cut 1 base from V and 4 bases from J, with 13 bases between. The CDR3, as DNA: TGCGCCAGCAGCCAAGTGATACGCGGGAGCACTGAAGCTTTCTTT. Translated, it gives CASSQVIRGSTEAFF.

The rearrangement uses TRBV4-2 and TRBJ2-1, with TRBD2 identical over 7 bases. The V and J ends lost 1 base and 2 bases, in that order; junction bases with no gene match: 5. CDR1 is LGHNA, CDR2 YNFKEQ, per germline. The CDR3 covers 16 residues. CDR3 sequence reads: CASSQGRGSPYNEQFF. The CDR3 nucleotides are TGTGCCAGCAGCCAAGGGCGGGGGTCGCCCTACAATGAGCAGTTCTTC.

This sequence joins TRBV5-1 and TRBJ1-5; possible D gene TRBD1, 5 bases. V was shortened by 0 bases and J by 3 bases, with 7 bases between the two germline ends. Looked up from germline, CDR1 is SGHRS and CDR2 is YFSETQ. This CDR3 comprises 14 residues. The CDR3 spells CASSLVGDNQPQHF. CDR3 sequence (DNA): TGCGCCAGCAGCTTGGTAGGGGACAATCAGCCCCAGCATTTT.

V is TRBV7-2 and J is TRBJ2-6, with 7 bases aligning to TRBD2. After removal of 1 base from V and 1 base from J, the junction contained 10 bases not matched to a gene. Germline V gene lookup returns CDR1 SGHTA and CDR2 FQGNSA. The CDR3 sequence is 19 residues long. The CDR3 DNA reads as TGTGCCAGCAGCTTAGTGTCGGTGGGCGGGGGTTCTGGGGCCAACGTCCTGACTTTC. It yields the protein CASSLVSVGGGSGANVLTF. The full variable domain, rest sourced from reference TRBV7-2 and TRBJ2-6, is GAGVSQSPSNKVTEKGKDVELRCDPISGHTALYWYRQSLGQGLEFLIYFQGNSAPDKSGLPSDRFSAERTGGSVSTLTIQRTQQEDSAVYLCASSLVSVGGGSGANVLTFGAGSRLTVL.

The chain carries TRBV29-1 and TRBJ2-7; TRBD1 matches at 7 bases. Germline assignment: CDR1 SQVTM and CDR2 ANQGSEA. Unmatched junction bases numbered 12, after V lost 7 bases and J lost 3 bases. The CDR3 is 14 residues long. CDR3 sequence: CSASIPGQNYEQYF. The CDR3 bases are TGCAGCGCGAGCATTCCGGGACAGAACTACGAGCAGTACTTC.

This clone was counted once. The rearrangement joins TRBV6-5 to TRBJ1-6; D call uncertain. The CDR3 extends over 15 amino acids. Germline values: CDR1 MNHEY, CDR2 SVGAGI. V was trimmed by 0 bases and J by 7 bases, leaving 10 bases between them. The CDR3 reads CASSYSSSPNSPLHF. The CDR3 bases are TGTGCCAGCAGTTACTCTTCGAGTCCCAATTCACCCCTCCACTTT.

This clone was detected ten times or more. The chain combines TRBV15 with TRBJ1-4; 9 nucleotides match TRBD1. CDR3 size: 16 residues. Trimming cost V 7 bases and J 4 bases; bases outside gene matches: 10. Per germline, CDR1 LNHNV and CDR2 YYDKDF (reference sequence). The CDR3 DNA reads TGTGCCACCAACCAAAACAGGGGGCAGGGTAATGAAAAACTGTTTTTT. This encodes CATNQNRGQGNEKLFF.

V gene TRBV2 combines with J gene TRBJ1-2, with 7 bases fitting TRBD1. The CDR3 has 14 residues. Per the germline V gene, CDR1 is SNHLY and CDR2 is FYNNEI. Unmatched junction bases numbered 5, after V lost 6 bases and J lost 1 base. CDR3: CASSPGTDNYGYTF. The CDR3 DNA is TGTGCCAGCAGCCCTGGGACAGATAACTATGGCTACACCTTC.

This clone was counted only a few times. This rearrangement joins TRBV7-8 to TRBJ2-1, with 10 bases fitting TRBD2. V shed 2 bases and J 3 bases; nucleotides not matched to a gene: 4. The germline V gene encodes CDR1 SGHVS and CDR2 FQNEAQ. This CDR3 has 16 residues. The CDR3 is CASSLSGTSVYNEQFF. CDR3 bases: TGTGCCAGCAGCTTAAGCGGGACTAGCGTCTACAATGAGCAGTTCTTC.

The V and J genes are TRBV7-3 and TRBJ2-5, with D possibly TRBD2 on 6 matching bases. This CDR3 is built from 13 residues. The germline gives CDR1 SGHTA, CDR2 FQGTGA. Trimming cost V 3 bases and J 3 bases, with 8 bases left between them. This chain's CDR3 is CASSLEGEETQYF. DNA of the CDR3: TGTGCCAGCAGCTTGGAGGGAGAAGAGACCCAGTACTTC.

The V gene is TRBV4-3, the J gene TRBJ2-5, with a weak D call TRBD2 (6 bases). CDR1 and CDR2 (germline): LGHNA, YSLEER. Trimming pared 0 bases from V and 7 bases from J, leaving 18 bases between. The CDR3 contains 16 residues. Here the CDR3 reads CASSQDVASRGGTQYF. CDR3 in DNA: TGCGCCAGCAGCCAAGATGTGGCCTCCCGGGGAGGGACCCAGTACTTC.

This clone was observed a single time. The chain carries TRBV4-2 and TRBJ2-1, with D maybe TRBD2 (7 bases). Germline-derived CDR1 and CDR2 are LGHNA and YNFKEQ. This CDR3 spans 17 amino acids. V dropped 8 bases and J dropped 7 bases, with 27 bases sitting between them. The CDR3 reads CASSDRGAVLRMNEQFF. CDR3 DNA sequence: TGTGCCAGCTCGGATCGGGGGGCCGTCCTCCGGATGAATGAGCAGTTCTTC.

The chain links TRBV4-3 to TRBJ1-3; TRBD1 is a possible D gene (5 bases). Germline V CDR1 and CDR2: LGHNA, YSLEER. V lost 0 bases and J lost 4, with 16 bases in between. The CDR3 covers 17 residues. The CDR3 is CASSQDDFRDPGNTIYF. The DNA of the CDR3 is TGCGCCAGCAGCCAAGATGATTTCAGGGATCCGGGAAACACCATATATTTT.

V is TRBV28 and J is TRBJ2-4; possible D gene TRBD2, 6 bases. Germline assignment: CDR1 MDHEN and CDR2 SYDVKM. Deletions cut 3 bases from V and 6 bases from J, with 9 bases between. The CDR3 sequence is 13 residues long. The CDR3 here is CASSLGLGNIQYF. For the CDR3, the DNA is TGTGCCAGCAGTTTGGGACTCGGAAACATTCAGTACTTC.

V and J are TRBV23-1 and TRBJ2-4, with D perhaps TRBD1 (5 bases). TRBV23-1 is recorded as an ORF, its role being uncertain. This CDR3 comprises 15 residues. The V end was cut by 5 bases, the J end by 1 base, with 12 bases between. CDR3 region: CASSSDNRAKNIQYF. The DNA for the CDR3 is TGCGCCAGCAGTTCTGATAACAGGGCCAAAAACATTCAGTACTTC.

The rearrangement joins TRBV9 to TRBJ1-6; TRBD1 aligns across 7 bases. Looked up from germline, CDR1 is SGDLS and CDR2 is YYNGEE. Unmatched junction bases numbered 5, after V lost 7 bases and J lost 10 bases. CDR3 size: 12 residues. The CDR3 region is CASGTDYSPLHF. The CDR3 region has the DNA TGTGCCAGCGGGACAGACTACTCACCCCTCCACTTT.

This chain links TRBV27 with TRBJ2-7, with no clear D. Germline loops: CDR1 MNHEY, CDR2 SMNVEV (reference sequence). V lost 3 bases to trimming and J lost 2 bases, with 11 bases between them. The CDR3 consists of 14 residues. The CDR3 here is CASSFPHRTYEQYF. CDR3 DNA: TGTGCCAGCAGTTTCCCCCACAGAACCTACGAGCAGTACTTC.

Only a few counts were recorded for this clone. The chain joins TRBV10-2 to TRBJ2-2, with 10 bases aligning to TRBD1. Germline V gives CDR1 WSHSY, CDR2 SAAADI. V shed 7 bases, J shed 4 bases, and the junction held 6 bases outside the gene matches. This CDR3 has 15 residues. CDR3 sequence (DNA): TGCGCCAGCATTGGGACAGGGGTCTCCACCGGGGAGCTGTTTTTT. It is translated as CASIGTGVSTGELFF.

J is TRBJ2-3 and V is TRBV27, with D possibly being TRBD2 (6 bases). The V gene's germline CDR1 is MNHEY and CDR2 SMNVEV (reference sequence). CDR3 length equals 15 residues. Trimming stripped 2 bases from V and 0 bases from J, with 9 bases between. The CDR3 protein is CASSLRGASTDTQYF. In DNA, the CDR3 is TGTGCCAGCAGTTTACGCGGGGCTAGCACAGATACGCAGTATTTT.

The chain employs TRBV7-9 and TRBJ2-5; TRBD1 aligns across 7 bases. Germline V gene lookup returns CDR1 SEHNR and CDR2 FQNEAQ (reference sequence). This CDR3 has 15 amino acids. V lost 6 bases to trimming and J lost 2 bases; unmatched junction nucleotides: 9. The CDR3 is CASRRDSRPQETQYF. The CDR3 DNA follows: TGTGCCAGCAGGAGGGACAGTCGCCCTCAAGAGACCCAGTACTTC. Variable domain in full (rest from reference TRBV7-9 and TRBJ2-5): DTGVSQNPRHKITKRGQNVTFRCDPISEHNRLYWYRQTLGQGPEFLTYFQNEAQLEKSRLLSDRFSAERPKGSFSTLEIQRTEQGDSAMYLCASRRDSRPQETQYFGPGTRLLVL.

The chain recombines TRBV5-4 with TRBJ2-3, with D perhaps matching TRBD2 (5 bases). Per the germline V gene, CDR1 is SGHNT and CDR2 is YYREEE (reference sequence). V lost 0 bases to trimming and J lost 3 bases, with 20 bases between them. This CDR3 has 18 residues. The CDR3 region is CASSLGGSVSSGTDTQYF. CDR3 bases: TGTGCCAGCAGCTTGGGGGGTAGCGTTAGCTCTGGGACAGATACGCAGTATTTT.